The 12 T cell receptor beta chains below were found in one sample sequenced in a study of T cell repertoires in cytomegalovirus infection. TCRdb re-analysed the reads in MiXCR, keeping a single row per CDR3 protein. This sample has some 680,000 distinct CDR3 sequences; about a third occur once, and the top ten carry around 2.8%. The sample consisted of PBMCs. The receptors shown here come from a human donor in good health (CMV status not recorded). Some clones in this sample may be carry-over from other donors' samples.

The rearrangement links TRBV6-6 to TRBJ2-5; either TRBD1 or TRBD2 may supply D (7 bases each). Per the germline V gene, CDR1 is MNHNY and CDR2 is SVGAGI (reference sequence). CDR3 size: 14 residues. V was pared by 8 bases and J by 4 bases, with 17 bases between. Here the CDR3 reads CASLRQGGVETQYF. For the CDR3, the DNA is TGTGCCAGCCTAAGACAGGGAGGGGTAGAGACCCAGTACTTC.

This clonotype occurred once. V usage is TRBV20-1 and J usage is TRBJ2-1, with D unclear. The CDR3 length is 13 residues. The germline gives CDR1 DFQATT, CDR2 SNEGSKA (reference sequence). The CDR3 nucleotides are TGCAGAGTCAGCGCCGGCGCCTACAATGAGCAGTTCTTC. It encodes CRVSAGAYNEQFF.

As concerns this clonotype: It may be a read error: a sequence one base away is much more abundant. This rearrangement joins TRBV7-3 to TRBJ1-1; D may be TRBD1 (5 bases). Per the germline V gene, CDR1 is SGHTA and CDR2 is FQGTGA. The CDR3 has 15 residues. CDR3 loop: CASGLTSSSSGQAFF. The CDR3 DNA reads TGTGCCAGCGGCTTAACTTCCTCGTCTTCAGGGCAGGCTTTCTTT.

There are a few counts of this clonotype. The genes are TRBV11-2 and TRBJ2-4; 8 nucleotides agree with TRBD1. V gave up 5 bases and J gave up 7 bases; unmatched junction bases: 13. The CDR3 covers 16 residues. The V gene's germline CDR1 is SGHAT and CDR2 FQNNGV. The CDR3 loop reads CASSLGPTGERNIQYF. The CDR3, as DNA: TGTGCCAGCAGCCTTGGCCCGACAGGGGAGAGGAACATTCAGTACTTC.

The sample holds a few counts of this clonotype. The V call is TRBV6-2 or TRBV6-3, the J call TRBJ2-3, with 7 bases aligning to TRBD1. The CDR3 has 15 amino acids. Germline assignment: CDR1 MNHEY and CDR2 SVGEGT. V trimming: 2 bases; J trimming: 5 bases; junction bases outside the gene matches: 7. Here the CDR3 reads CASSYQGVTRDTQYF. The CDR3 bases are TGTGCCAGCAGTTACCAGGGGGTTACGAGAGATACGCAGTATTTT.

The rearrangement links TRBV29-1 to TRBJ1-1, with D hard to call. Trimming cost V 7 bases and J 1 base, with 10 bases left between them. Germline lookup yields CDR1 SQVTM and CDR2 ANQGSEA. The CDR3 length is 12 residues. Here the CDR3 DNA reads TGCAGCGCGGTACTATCGAACACTGAAGCTTTCTTT. Translation: CSAVLSNTEAFF.

The V call is TRBV7-6, the J call TRBJ1-1, with D hard to call. CDR1 SGHVS and CDR2 FNYEAQ come from the germline V gene. The CDR3 extends over 14 amino acids. Trimming took off 2 bases at V and 8 bases at J, with 15 bases between the two ends. The CDR3 is CASSLYWVGTEAFF. The CDR3 nucleotides read TGTGCCAGCAGCTTATATTGGGTGGGCACGGAAGCTTTCTTT.

CDR3 nucleotide sequence: TGTGCCAGCAGCGTGGACGCAAATCAGCCCCAGCATTTT. Protein product: CASSVDANQPQHF. J is TRBJ1-5 and V is TRBV7-9, with no clear D. Germline CDR1 and CDR2: SEHNR and FQNEAQ (reference sequence). Trimming cost V 5 bases and J 4 bases, with 9 bases left between them. This CDR3 has 13 residues.

The chain links TRBV12-3 or TRBV12-4 to TRBJ2-3, with 7 positions matching TRBD1. This CDR3 has 16 residues. The junction had 9 bases not matched to a gene; V was cut back by 6 bases and J by 0 bases. For the CDR3, the DNA is TGTGCCAGCAGCCGTAGACAGGGCACAAGCACAGATACGCAGTATTTT. Protein: CASSRRQGTSTDTQYF.

This clonotype was observed a few times. This chain connects TRBV10-3 to TRBJ2-7; tentative D call: TRBD1 (5 bases). Germline loops: CDR1 ENHRY, CDR2 SYGVKD. Trimming took off 0 bases at V and 3 bases at J, with 12 bases between the two ends. This CDR3 has 15 residues. CDR3 sequence (DNA): TGTGCCATCAGTGAGTCTGGGGCGGACGGCTACGAGCAGTACTTC. This sequence encodes CAISESGADGYEQYF.

In this sample, this clonotype turned up many times. Here the CDR3 DNA reads TGTGCCAGCAGCCCTCGGGACGGCACCTACGAGCAGTACTTC. This translates into CASSPRDGTYEQYF. The chain combines TRBV11-3 with TRBJ2-7; perhaps D is TRBD1 or TRBD2 (5 bases each). In germline, CDR1 is SGHNT, CDR2 YENEEA. The CDR3 is made up of 14 amino acids. V lost 5 bases and J 2 bases, leaving 13 bases between the germline ends.

The table lists this clonotype with a few counts. The chain combines TRBV6-1 with TRBJ2-5; D call uncertain. The CDR3 runs to 13 residues. Germline V gene lookup returns CDR1 MNHNS and CDR2 SASEGT. The V and J ends lost 3 bases and 2 bases respectively, with 7 bases between them. CDR3 region: CASSEGLQETQYF. DNA for the CDR3: TGTGCCAGCAGTGAGGGCCTACAAGAGACCCAGTACTTC.